This is a list of T cell receptor beta chains from one sample in a study of T cells in Graves' hyperthyroidism and ophthalmopathy. TCRdb re-analysed the multiplex PCR reads in MiXCR, keeping a single row per CDR3 protein. The data show around 340,000 distinct CDR3 sequences, approximately 22% seen once. The specimen was blood. These receptors all stem from a woman aged 50 to 60 with Graves' hyperthyroidism. Both conserved end residues are part of each CDR3. Each record gives: D gene, clone size, J gene, V gene, CDR3 DNA, CDR3 protein. D genes are given only for firm matches. Size values are once, few and many counts, or a class for expanded clones, and some rows have none.

>NA|many|TRBJ2-1|TRBV28
TGTGCCAGCAACCCGGGGGACAACTACAATGAGCAGTTCTTC
CASNPGDNYNEQFF
>TRBD1|NA|TRBJ1-6|TRBV18
TGTGCCAGCTCACCACGAGGACAGGGGGATTCACCCCTCCACTTT
CASSPRGQGDSPLHF
>TRBD2|NA|TRBJ2-1|TRBV30
TGTGCCTGGAGTGTAAGGGGACTAGCGGGAGACAATGAGCAGTTCTTC
CAWSVRGLAGDNEQFF
>TRBD1|NA|TRBJ1-2|TRBV18
TGTGCCAGCTCACCAGGGACAGGGGCTCATGGCTACACCTTC
CASSPGTGAHGYTF
>TRBD2|NA|TRBJ2-5|TRBV11-2
TGTGCCAGCAGCTCGGGACTAGCGGGAGGGACCCAGTACTTC
CASSSGLAGGTQYF
>TRBD1|many|TRBJ2-7|TRBV10-2
TGCGCCACCCTGGGACAGGGTTACGAGCAGTACTTC
CATLGQGYEQYF
>NA|few|TRBJ2-7|TRBV2
TGTGCCAGCACCTACCCCCTGGGACGTAGAAGGGAATACGAGCAGTACTTC
CASTYPLGRRREYEQYF
>NA|NA|TRBJ1-4|TRBV12-3/TRBV12-4
TGTGCCAGCAGTTTCTGGGCCCGGGGCATAACTGAAAAACTGTTTTTT
CASSFWARGITEKLFF
>NA|NA|TRBJ1-5|TRBV28
TGTGCCAGCAGTTCTGGAAGGCCCCAGCATTTT
CASSSGRPQHF
>TRBD1|many|TRBJ1-2|TRBV2
TGTGCCAGCAGTGCGGGACAGGGTTATATGGGAGGCTACACCTTC
CASSAGQGYMGGYTF
>NA|NA|TRBJ2-1|TRBV2
TGTGCCAGCAGCGGGAGGGGGCCAGCCAATGAGCAGTTCTTC
CASSGRGPANEQFF
>NA|many|TRBJ2-3|TRBV6-2/TRBV6-3
TGTGCCAGCAGGGAGCTCGGGAGCACAGATACGCAGTATTTT
CASRELGSTDTQYF
>TRBD1|many|TRBJ1-2|TRBV3-1
TGTGCCAGCAGCCATCGACAGGGGGACTATGGCTACACCTTC
CASSHRQGDYGYTF
>NA|NA|TRBJ2-1|TRBV28
TGTGCCAGCAGTCCACCCCTTGAGCTTGAGCAGTTCTTC
CASSPPLELEQFF
>TRBD2|NA|TRBJ2-1|TRBV10-3
TGTGCCATCAGTGATCGACTAGCCGCTTTGGGTGAGCAGTTCTTC
CAISDRLAALGEQFF
>NA|NA|TRBJ2-2|TRBV4-1
TGCGCCAGCAGCCACGTCCCCACCGGGGAGCTGTTTTTT
CASSHVPTGELFF
>TRBD1|NA|TRBJ1-1|TRBV6-1
TGTGCCAGCAGTCTCCAGACAGGGACGTTGGAAGCTTTCTTT
CASSLQTGTLEAFF
>TRBD1|many|TRBJ2-7|TRBV7-7
TGTGCTAGCAGCGTCGCTCCCTACCGGACAGGGTCCTACGAGCAGTACTTC
CASSVAPYRTGSYEQYF
>TRBD1|many|TRBJ1-1|TRBV18
TGTGCCAGCTCACCCCAGGACAGGCTTGAAGCTTTCTTT
CASSPQDRLEAFF
>NA|NA|TRBJ2-1|TRBV30
TGTGCCTGGAGTTTCCGATACAATGAGCAGTTCTTC
CAWSFRYNEQFF
>TRBD1|many|TRBJ1-4|TRBV20-1
TGCAGTGCGAACAGCAGGGGGCGCGAGGAAAAACTGTTTTTT
CSANSRGREEKLFF
>NA|many|TRBJ2-3|TRBV3-1
TGTGCCAGCAGCCAAGGGGTACTAGCCACAGATACGCAGTATTTT
CASSQGVLATDTQYF
>TRBD1|NA|TRBJ1-2|TRBV12-3/TRBV12-4
TGTGCCAGCAGTTCGGGACAGGGATACACCTTC
CASSSGQGYTF
>NA|many|TRBJ2-3|TRBV11-1
TGTGCCAGCAGCGATTCTAGAGGAGATACGCAGTATTTT
CASSDSRGDTQYF
>NA|many|TRBJ1-5|TRBV28
TGTGCCAGCACCCAGTCGACAGCGGGCAATCAGCCCCAGCATTTT
CASTQSTAGNQPQHF
>NA|NA|TRBJ1-1|TRBV4-2
TGTGCCAGCAGCCAAGATGTGGTTTTGAACACTGAAGCTTTCTTT
CASSQDVVLNTEAFF
>NA|NA|TRBJ1-1|TRBV5-5
TGTGCCAGCAGCTTGGTTGCAGGGTACTCTGAAGCTTTCTTT
CASSLVAGYSEAFF
>NA|NA|TRBJ1-5|TRBV10-3
TGTGCCATCAGTGAGTCCGGAGTTAGCAATCAGCCCCAGCATTTT
CAISESGVSNQPQHF
>TRBD2|few|TRBJ2-3|TRBV15
TGTGCCACCAGCATGTTAGCGGGATTCACAGATACGCAGTATTTT
CATSMLAGFTDTQYF
>TRBD2|NA|TRBJ2-2|TRBV5-1
TGCGCCAGCAGCAGCGGGGACACCGGGGAGCTGTTTTTT
CASSSGDTGELFF
>NA|NA|TRBJ2-1|TRBV2
TGTGCCAGCAGTGAGCCGTTGACTAGTTCCGATGAGCAGTTCTTC
CASSEPLTSSDEQFF
>NA|NA|TRBJ1-2|TRBV24-1
TGTGCCACCAGTGGGGTCGGTGAGAACTATGGCTACACCTTC
CATSGVGENYGYTF
>NA|NA|TRBJ1-6|TRBV5-4
TGTGCCAGCAGCTTGGACCCCTATTCACCCCTCCACTTT
CASSLDPYSPLHF
>TRBD1|many|TRBJ2-1|TRBV3-1
TGTGCCAGCAGCCAGAGGGGGCGGACCGACCGCAATGAGCAGTTCTTC
CASSQRGRTDRNEQFF
>TRBD1|many|TRBJ1-2|TRBV28
TGTGCCAGCAGTTTCGGGACAGGGGTGTCTGGCTACACCTTC
CASSFGTGVSGYTF
>TRBD2|NA|TRBJ2-4|TRBV9
TGTGCCAGCAGCGTAGCCCCACTAGCGGGAGGGCCAGGAAACATTCAGTACTTC
CASSVAPLAGGPGNIQYF
>TRBD1|many|TRBJ1-2|TRBV7-6
TGTGCCAGCAGCCTCGGAACGGGGGACAGCTATGGCTACACCTTC
CASSLGTGDSYGYTF
>NA|NA|TRBJ1-1|TRBV5-1
TGCGCCAGCAGCTGGGGTCTAAGGGCAATGAACACTGAAGCTTTCTTT
CASSWGLRAMNTEAFF
>NA|NA|TRBJ2-1|TRBV27
TGTGCCAGCAGCCCCGGACCATTATTGAGCTCCTACAATGAGCAGTTCTTC
CASSPGPLLSSYNEQFF
>TRBD1|many|TRBJ2-7|TRBV5-1
TGCGCCAGCAGCCACCCGGGACAGGGTAGTTTCGAGCAGTACTTC
CASSHPGQGSFEQYF
>TRBD1|NA|TRBJ1-1|TRBV7-9
TGTGCCAGCAGCTTAGGTGGGACAGGGGCTCTGAACACTGAAGCTTTCTTT
CASSLGGTGALNTEAFF
>TRBD2|many|TRBJ2-5|TRBV12-3/TRBV12-4
TGTGCCAGCAGGGGACTAGCGGGAGGGAACCAAGAGACCCAGTACTTC
CASRGLAGGNQETQYF
>NA|few|TRBJ2-2|TRBV6-1
TGTGCCAGCGGAGGAGGGGTAGGCACCGGGGAGCTGTTTTTT
CASGGGVGTGELFF
>NA|NA|TRBJ1-1|TRBV5-6
TGTGCCAGCAGCTTGGCGGCGGCCATGAACACTGAAGCTTTCTTT
CASSLAAAMNTEAFF
>NA|many|TRBJ2-5|TRBV24-1
TGTGCCACCAGTGGGGAGACCCAGTACTTC
CATSGETQYF
>TRBD1|few|TRBJ1-3|TRBV20-1
TGCAGTGCTAGGTCGGGACAGGGAAGGACCATATATTTT
CSARSGQGRTIYF
>TRBD2|NA|TRBJ2-2|TRBV29-1
TGCAGCGTGGACCCGGCGGGAGCGAACACCGGGGAGCTGTTTTTT
CSVDPAGANTGELFF
>TRBD2|once|TRBJ2-1|TRBV9
TGTGCCAGCAGCCCATATAGCGGGGGCTACAATGAGCAGTTCTTC
CASSPYSGGYNEQFF
>NA|many|TRBJ1-1|TRBV6-1
TGTGCCAGCAGTGAAGCAGTCGGCTGGGGCGCTGAAGCTTTCTTT
CASSEAVGWGAEAFF
>NA|many|TRBJ1-6|TRBV12-3/TRBV12-4
TGTGCCAGCAGAAGACAGGAGGACCCATCACCCCTCCACTTT
CASRRQEDPSPLHF
>NA|many|TRBJ1-2|TRBV6-1
TGTGCCAGCACGGGGAGGAGTGCGGATGGCTACACCTTC
CASTGRSADGYTF
>TRBD2|many|TRBJ2-3|TRBV30
TGTGCCTGGAGACCCTACCGGACTAGGGAAGATACGCAGTATTTT
CAWRPYRTREDTQYF
>NA|few|TRBJ1-6|TRBV5-1
TGCGCCAGCGGGAGCTCCTATAATTCACCCCTCCACTTT
CASGSSYNSPLHF
>NA|NA|TRBJ2-7|TRBV11-3
TGTGCCAGCAGCTTAGGAGCCGGACTTTTCGAGCAGTACTTC
CASSLGAGLFEQYF
>TRBD2|many|TRBJ2-3|TRBV28
TGTGCCAGCGTCCCGTCCGCGGGGGGGCGGGGGCATACGCAGTATTTT
CASVPSAGGRGHTQYF
>NA|NA|TRBJ2-7|TRBV19
TGTGCCAGTAGTCGCTTTGGGGAGCAGTACTTC
CASSRFGEQYF
>NA|many|TRBJ1-2|TRBV28
TGTGCCAGCAGTCCTACCTTCTATGGCTACACCTTC
CASSPTFYGYTF